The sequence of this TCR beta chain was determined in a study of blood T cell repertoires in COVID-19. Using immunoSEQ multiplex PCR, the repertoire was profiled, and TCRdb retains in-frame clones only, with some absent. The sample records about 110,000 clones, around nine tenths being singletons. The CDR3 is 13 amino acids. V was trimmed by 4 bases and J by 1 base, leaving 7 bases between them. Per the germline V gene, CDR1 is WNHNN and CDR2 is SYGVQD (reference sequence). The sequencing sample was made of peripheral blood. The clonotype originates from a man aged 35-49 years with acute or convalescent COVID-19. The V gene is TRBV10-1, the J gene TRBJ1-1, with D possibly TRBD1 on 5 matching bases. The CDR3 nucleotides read TGCGCCAGCAGTGGGGGGGAGAACACTGAAGCTTTCTTT. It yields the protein CASSGGENTEAFF.